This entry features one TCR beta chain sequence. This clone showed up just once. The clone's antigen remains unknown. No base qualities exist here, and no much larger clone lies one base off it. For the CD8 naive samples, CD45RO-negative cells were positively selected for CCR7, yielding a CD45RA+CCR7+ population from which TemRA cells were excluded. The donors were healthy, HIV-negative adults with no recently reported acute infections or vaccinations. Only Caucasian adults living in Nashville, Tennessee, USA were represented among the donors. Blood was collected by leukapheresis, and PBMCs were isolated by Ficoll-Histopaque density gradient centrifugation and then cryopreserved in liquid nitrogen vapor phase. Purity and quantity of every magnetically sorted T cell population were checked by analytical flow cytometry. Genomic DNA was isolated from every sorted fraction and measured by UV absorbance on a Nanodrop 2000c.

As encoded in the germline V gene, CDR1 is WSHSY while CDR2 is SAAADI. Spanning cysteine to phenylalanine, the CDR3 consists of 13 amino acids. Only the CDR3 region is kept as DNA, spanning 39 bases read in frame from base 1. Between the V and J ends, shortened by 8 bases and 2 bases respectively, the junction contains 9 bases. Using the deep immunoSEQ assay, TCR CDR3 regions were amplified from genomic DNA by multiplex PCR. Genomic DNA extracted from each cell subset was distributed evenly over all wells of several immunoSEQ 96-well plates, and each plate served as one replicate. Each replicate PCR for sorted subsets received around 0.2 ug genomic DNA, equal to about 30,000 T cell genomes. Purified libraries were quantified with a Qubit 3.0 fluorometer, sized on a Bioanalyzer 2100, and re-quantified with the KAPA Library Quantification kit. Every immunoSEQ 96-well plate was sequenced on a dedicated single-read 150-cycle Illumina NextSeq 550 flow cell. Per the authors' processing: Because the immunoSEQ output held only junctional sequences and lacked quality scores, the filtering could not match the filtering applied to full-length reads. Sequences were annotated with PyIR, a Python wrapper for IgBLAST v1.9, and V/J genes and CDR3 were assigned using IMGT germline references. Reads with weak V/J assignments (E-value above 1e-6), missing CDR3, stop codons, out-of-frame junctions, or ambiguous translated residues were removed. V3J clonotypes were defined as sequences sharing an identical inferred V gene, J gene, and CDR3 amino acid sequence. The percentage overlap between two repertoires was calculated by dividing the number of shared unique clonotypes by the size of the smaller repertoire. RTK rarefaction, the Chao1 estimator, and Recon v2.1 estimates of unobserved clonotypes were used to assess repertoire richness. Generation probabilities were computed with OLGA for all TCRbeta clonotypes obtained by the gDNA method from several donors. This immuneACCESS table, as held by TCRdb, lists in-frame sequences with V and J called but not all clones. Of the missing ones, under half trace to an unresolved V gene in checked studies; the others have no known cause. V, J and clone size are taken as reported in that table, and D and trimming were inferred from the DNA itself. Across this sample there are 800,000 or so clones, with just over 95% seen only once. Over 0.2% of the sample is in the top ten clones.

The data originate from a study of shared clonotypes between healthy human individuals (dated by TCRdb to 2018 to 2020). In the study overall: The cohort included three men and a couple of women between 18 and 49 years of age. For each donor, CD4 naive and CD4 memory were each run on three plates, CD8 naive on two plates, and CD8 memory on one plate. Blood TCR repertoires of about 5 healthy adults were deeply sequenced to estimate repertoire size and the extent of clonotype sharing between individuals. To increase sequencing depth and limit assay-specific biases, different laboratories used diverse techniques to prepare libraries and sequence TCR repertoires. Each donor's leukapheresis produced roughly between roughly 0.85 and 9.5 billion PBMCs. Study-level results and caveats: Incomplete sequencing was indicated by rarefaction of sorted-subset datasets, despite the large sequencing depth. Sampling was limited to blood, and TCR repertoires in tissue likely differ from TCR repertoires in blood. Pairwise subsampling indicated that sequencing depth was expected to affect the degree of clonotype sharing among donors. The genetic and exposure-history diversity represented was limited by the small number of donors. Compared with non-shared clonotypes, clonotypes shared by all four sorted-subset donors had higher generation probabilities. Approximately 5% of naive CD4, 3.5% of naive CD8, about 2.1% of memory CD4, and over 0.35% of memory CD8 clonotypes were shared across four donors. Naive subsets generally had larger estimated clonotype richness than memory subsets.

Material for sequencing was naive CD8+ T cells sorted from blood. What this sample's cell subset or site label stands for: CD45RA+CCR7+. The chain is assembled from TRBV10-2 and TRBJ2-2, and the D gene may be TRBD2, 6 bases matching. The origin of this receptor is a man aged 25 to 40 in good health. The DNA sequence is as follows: TGCGCCAGCGACGGGGGTAACACCGGGGAGCTGTTTTTT. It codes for CASDGGNTGELFF.